The next 12 T cell receptor beta chains were all read from a single sample in a study of blood T cells in healthy people across ages. Next came a second PCR, run for roughly 6 to 11 cycles, which used a sample-barcoded 5' primer along with a J-beta primer mix. TCRdb processed the 5' RACE reads anew with MiXCR; each CDR3 protein has one entry. Counted here are 1.5 million to 2 million distinct CDR3 sequences, 28% occurring once; the ten biggest clones make up 7.7%. Sample: blood. These receptors were collected from a young woman in good health.

Details on this clonotype: This may stem from a read error, because a much larger clone lies one nucleotide away. The DNA for the CDR3 is TGTGCCAGCAGCCCCCTCGCAGCGGAAGCCCAGTACTTC. It codes for CASSPLAAEAQYF. The chain employs TRBV7-2 and TRBJ2-5; possibly TRBD2 for D (5 bases). Germline V gives CDR1 SGHTA, CDR2 FQGNSA. There are 13 residues in the CDR3. V dropped 5 bases and J dropped 9 bases, with 16 bases sitting between them. The variable domain in full, completed from reference TRBV7-2 and TRBJ2-5, reads GAGVSQSPSNKVTEKGKDVELRCDPISGHTALYWYRQSLGQGLEFLIYFQGNSAPDKSGLPSDRFSAERTGGSVSTLTIQRTQQEDSAVYLCASSPLAAEAQYFGPGTRLLVL.

This clonotype was observed many times. The chain couples TRBV20-1 to TRBJ2-5; 7 bases are a match to TRBD2. Germline assignment: CDR1 DFQATT and CDR2 SNEGSKA (reference sequence). The CDR3 runs 16 residues. The junction had 14 bases not matched to a gene; V was cut back by 2 bases and J by 5 bases. For the CDR3, the DNA is TGCAGTGCTAGATCTCGAGAGGGAGCGGGGTGGGAGACCCAGTACTTC. This encodes CSARSREGAGWETQYF.

This clonotype was detected many times. This sequence joins TRBV6-5 and TRBJ2-1, with TRBD2 identical over 8 bases. Per the germline V gene, CDR1 is MNHEY and CDR2 is SVGAGI. CDR3 length: 15 residues. Trimming at V came to 5 bases and at J to 15 bases, leaving 18 bases not matched to a gene. In DNA, the CDR3 is TGTGCCAGCAGTCGGTCGGGACTAGACGGAGGGCGACTGTTCTTC. Its protein is CASSRSGLDGGRLFF.

As concerns this clonotype: One end of the junction varies from germline; a read error may be responsible. This chain links TRBV28 with TRBJ1-5; D unresolved. This CDR3 is built from 14 residues. Germline CDR1 reads MDHEN; CDR2 reads SYDVKM. The CDR3 coding sequence is TGTGCCGGCAGTTTACATCCCGGCGGCCAGCCCCAGCATTTT. Protein sequence: CAGSLHPGGQPQHF.

This clonotype was observed at least ten times. This chain links TRBV12-3 or TRBV12-4 with TRBJ2-5; D possibly corresponds to TRBD2 (6 bases). Trimming stripped 4 bases from V and 4 bases from J, with 16 bases between. The CDR3 consists of 15 residues. In DNA, the CDR3 is TGTGCCAGCAGTTCGAGGGGCAGGGAGGCAGAGACCCAGTACTTC. Translation gives CASSSRGREAETQYF.

The rearrangement joins TRBV5-1 to TRBJ2-2, with D maybe TRBD2 (6 bases). The CDR3 runs to 15 residues. V was pared by 4 bases and J by 7 bases, with 17 bases between. CDR1 SGHRS and CDR2 YFSETQ come from the germline V gene. For the CDR3, the DNA is TGCGCCAGCAGCCTGGGACTCCCCTCGGACGGGGAGCTGTTTTTT. Translation: CASSLGLPSDGELFF.

V is TRBV19 and J is TRBJ1-5; D ambiguous. V was shortened by 5 bases and J by 2 bases, with 7 bases between the two germline ends. The CDR3 extends over 13 amino acids. Germline V lookup: CDR1 LNHDA, CDR2 SQIVND (reference sequence). CDR3 in DNA: TGTGCCAGTAGTTCGTGGGGCAATCAGCCCCAGCATTTT. Its protein product is CASSSWGNQPQHF.

The chain combines TRBV9 with TRBJ2-7; the match to TRBD2 covers 14 bases. V dropped 4 bases and J dropped 0; count of bases not matched to a gene: 6. The CDR3 runs to 17 residues. Germline CDR1 is SGDLS and CDR2 is YYNGEE. CDR3 sequence: CASSPWTSGRSSYEQYF. The CDR3 bases are TGTGCCAGCAGCCCCTGGACTAGCGGGAGGTCCTCCTACGAGCAGTACTTC.

The genes are TRBV6-6 and TRBJ2-2, with D maybe TRBD1 (6 bases). With 0 bases removed from V and 7 bases from J, the gap between germline ends came to 15 bases. CDR3 length: 16 amino acids. Germline CDR1 reads MNHNY; CDR2 reads SVGAGI (reference sequence). CDR3 nucleotide sequence: TGTGCCAGCAGTTACTCGATTGGGGGCGCGGACGGGGAGCTGTTTTTT. Its protein is CASSYSIGGADGELFF.

This clonotype has a handful of counts. The rearrangement joins TRBV5-1 to TRBJ2-3, with 9 positions matching TRBD1. Germline loops: CDR1 SGHRS, CDR2 YFSETQ. Trimming removed 1 base from V and 3 bases from J; junction bases left unmatched: 6. The CDR3 extends over 16 amino acids. The CDR3, as DNA: TGCGCCAGCAGCTTGTCTGGACAGGGGACAACAGATACGCAGTATTTT. Translated: CASSLSGQGTTDTQYF.

The rearrangement uses TRBV28 and TRBJ2-3; possible D gene TRBD1, 5 bases. With 9 bases removed from V and 2 bases from J, the gap between germline ends came to 18 bases. The CDR3 spans 15 residues. Looked up from germline, CDR1 is MDHEN and CDR2 is SYDVKM. The CDR3 region is CASHLIRAPTDTQYF. CDR3 DNA sequence: TGTGCCAGTCACCTCATCAGGGCCCCCACAGATACGCAGTATTTT.

V usage is TRBV10-3 and J usage is TRBJ1-1, with D perhaps matching TRBD1 (5 bases). CDR3 length: 16 amino acids. Germline CDR1 reads ENHRY; CDR2 reads SYGVKD. The ends were cut back, 3 bases at V and 5 bases at J, with 19 bases in the middle. CDR3 amino acids: CAISDYYRAGRTEAFF. DNA for the CDR3: TGTGCCATCAGTGACTATTACCGGGCAGGGCGGACTGAAGCTTTCTTT.